The clone carrying this T cell receptor beta chain has a count of ten or more. This entry is derived from a study of blood T cells in healthy people across ages. The second PCR ran about 6 to 11 cycles with a sample-barcoded 5' primer and J-beta primers. TCRdb redid the calling of the 5' RACE reads with MiXCR, one entry per CDR3 protein. The sample comprises approximately 700,000 distinct CDR3 sequences, about 34% of which are singletons, and 15% to 17% rests with the top ten. The clonotype was recovered from a woman over 75 in good health. Sequencing used blood.

The chain's CDR3 is CASSTPLGRYSGANVLTF. CDR3 DNA: TGTGCCAGCAGCACACCCTTAGGACGCTACTCTGGGGCCAACGTCCTGACTTTC. The V gene is TRBV7-9, the J gene TRBJ2-6, with D uncertain. CDR3 size: 18 residues. Between the trimmed V and J ends, which lost 5 bases and 0 bases, there was a span of 17 bases. CDR1 SEHNR and CDR2 FQNEAQ come from the germline V gene (reference sequence).